The present T cell receptor (beta chain) was sequenced within a study of T cell responses to AZD1222 COVID-19 vaccine. Whole-study context: Researchers grouped second doses given at about 4 or about 12 weeks into one pool.

The study's findings and limits: Epitopes outside B.1.351 and B.1.1.7 mutated regions reportedly drew nearly half of spike TCRs. Donor demographics were predominantly white British with a female majority; clonal diversity may be underestimated. At study baseline, merely six AZD1222 recipients were seropositive.

Generated by immunoSEQ multiplex PCR, the TCRdb table keeps only in-frame clones and is missing some. This repertoire shows 150,000 to 200,000 clones, about 89% found once; its top ten account for approximately 1.6%. The CDR3 contains 13 residues. Trimming stripped 5 bases from V and 7 bases from J, with 14 bases between. Germline loops: CDR1 KGHDR, CDR2 SFDVKD. This clone came up once. Its antigen remains unknown. The source was peripheral blood, collected on day 0 of AZD1222 vaccination. V gene TRBV24-1 combines with J gene TRBJ2-7; tentatively, D is TRBD2 (5 bases). This clonotype originated in an adult in good health. CDR3 bases: TGTGCCACCAGTGCCGCAACTAGTAGAGAGCAGTACTTC. It translates to CATSAATSREQYF.